The 27 T cell receptor beta chains reported below all come from one sample, sequenced in a study of T cells after posttransplantation cyclophosphamide (dated by TCRdb to about 2016). Library prep was done by the immunoSEQ multiplex PCR assay. What TCRdb holds here is the immuneACCESS table cut down to in-frame rearrangements. Part of the clones is not present; checked against another copy, under half of the missing clones reflect an unresolved V gene, and the others are unexplained. This sample is represented by over 25,000 clones, with no singletons among them. About 1.5% of the sample lies in the top ten. The source material was PBMCs. All receptors derive from a man aged 45-65 years in good health, CMV-negative, and a related stem cell transplant donor.

This clone was detected many times. This chain links TRBV5-1 with TRBJ2-7; D is possibly TRBD2 (6 bases). This CDR3 contains 17 residues. With 3 bases removed from V and 6 bases from J, the gap between germline ends came to 25 bases. CDR1 is SGHRS, CDR2 YFSETQ, per germline. The CDR3 reads CASSSRGGAKGYGEQYF. CDR3 bases: TGCGCCAGCAGCTCGCGCGGCGGGGCTAAGGGATATGGCGAGCAGTACTTC. Filled out from reference TRBV5-1 and TRBJ2-7, the complete variable domain reads KAGVTQTPRYLIKTRGQQVTLSCSPISGHRSVSWYQQTPGQGLQFLFEYFSETQRNKGNFPGRFSGRQFSNSRSEMNVSTLELGDSALYLCASSSRGGAKGYGEQYFGPGTRLTVT.

This clone showed up many times. This sequence joins TRBV7-9 and TRBJ2-5; 8 bases map to TRBD1. The CDR3 consists of 18 residues. Germline-derived CDR1 and CDR2 are SEHNR and FQNEAQ (reference sequence). V dropped 4 bases and J dropped 4; count of bases not matched to a gene: 17. The CDR3 loop reads CASSSRARDRTEGETQYF. DNA for the CDR3: TGTGCCAGCAGCTCACGGGCCCGGGACAGGACCGAGGGAGAGACCCAGTACTTC.

This clone was counted many times. The chain employs TRBV5-1 and TRBJ2-3; 12 bases align to TRBD2. The CDR3 length is 16 residues. With V trimmed by 4 bases and J by 8 bases, 11 bases remained unmatched. Germline assignment: CDR1 SGHRS and CDR2 YFSETQ. This CDR3 is CASSLTTSGSPATQYF. CDR3 DNA sequence: TGCGCCAGCAGCCTGACGACTAGCGGGAGCCCGGCTACGCAGTATTTT.

This chain joins TRBV7-2 and TRBJ2-5; 10 nucleotides align to TRBD2. The better agreement between TRBJ2-7 and the DNA end casts doubt on the J call. CDR3 size: 15 residues. Germline assignment: CDR1 SGHTA and CDR2 FQGNSA. CDR3 DNA: TGTGCCAGCAGCTGGGGCGCTAGCGGGAGCTACGAGCAGTACTTC. It specifies CASSWGASGSYEQYF.

This clone was counted many times. The chain has TRBV19 and TRBJ2-6; 7 bases are shared with TRBD1. V was clipped by 3 bases and J by 4 bases; unmatched bases: 3. Germline loops: CDR1 LNHDA, CDR2 SQIVND (reference sequence). The length of the CDR3 is 15 residues. CDR3 nucleotides: TGTGCCAGTAGTATCGACAGGGTCGGGGCCAACGTCCTGACTTTC. This encodes CASSIDRVGANVLTF.

Ten or more counts support this clone. The chain carries TRBV7-9 and TRBJ1-2; 11 bases are shared with TRBD1. Germline CDR1 reads SEHNR; CDR2 reads FQNEAQ (reference sequence). V lost 5 bases and J lost 7; bases outside the gene matches: 6. This CDR3 has 14 amino acids. CDR3 sequence reads: CASSIRTGGSGYTF. In DNA, the CDR3 is TGTGCCAGCAGCATAAGGACAGGGGGCAGTGGCTACACCTTC.

This clone was found a few times. The chain uses TRBV28 and TRBJ2-5, with 8 bases identical to TRBD1. From germline, CDR1 is MDHEN and CDR2 SYDVKM. The CDR3 is 16 amino acids. Germline trimming cut 5 bases from V and 3 bases from J; bases unmatched to any gene: 11. This chain's CDR3 is CASSEGTGQGEETQYF. CDR3 nucleotide sequence: TGTGCCAGCAGTGAGGGGACAGGACAGGGAGAAGAGACCCAGTACTTC.

This clone was seen ten or more times. V gene TRBV5-5 combines with J gene TRBJ2-1, with 8 bases fitting TRBD2. This CDR3 region has 16 residues. Germline V gene lookup returns CDR1 SGHKS and CDR2 YYEKEE (reference sequence). J gave up 10 bases and V 4 bases, and 16 bases lay outside the gene matches. The CDR3 DNA sequence: TGTGCCAGCAGCCTACAAGGGGGTCGAATAGCGGGAGAGCAGTTCTTC. Protein sequence: CASSLQGGRIAGEQFF.

In its sample, this clone was seen many times. This chain links TRBV11-2 with TRBJ2-7; 9 bases fit TRBD1. J was trimmed by 2 bases and V by 4 bases; bases with no gene match: 6. The germline V gene encodes CDR1 SGHAT and CDR2 FQNNGV. The CDR3 runs 15 residues. CDR3 sequence: CASSSIRDRAYEQYF. The CDR3 nucleotides are TGTGCCAGCAGCTCGATTAGGGACAGGGCCTACGAGCAGTACTTC.

This clone has at least ten counts. The rearrangement links TRBV5-1 to TRBJ2-2; 9 bases are shared with TRBD1. J gave up 3 bases and V 0 bases, and 0 bases lay outside the gene matches. The CDR3 is 15 amino acids. Germline CDR1 SGHRS, CDR2 YFSETQ. The CDR3 nucleotides are TGCGCCAGCAGCTTGGGACAGGGGGACACCGGGGAGCTGTTTTTT. Its translation: CASSLGQGDTGELFF.

This clone was picked up a small number of times. Just one base apart from a much larger clone, this may be a read error. This chain uses TRBV12-5 with TRBJ2-1, with D tentatively TRBD2 (5 bases). Germline lookup yields CDR1 LGHNT and CDR2 FRNRAP. This CDR3 spans 15 amino acids. V lost 3 bases, J lost 10 bases, and 19 bases lay in between. As DNA, the CDR3 is TGTGCTAGTGGTTTAATGTCAGCTAGCTCCTACGAGCAGTTCTTC. It is translated as CASGLMSASSYEQFF. Supplemented by reference TRBV12-5 and TRBJ2-1, the full variable domain reads DARVTQTPRHKVTEMGQEVTMRCQPILGHNTVFWYRQTMMQGLELLAYFRNRAPLDDSGMPKDRFSAEMPDATLATLKIQPSEPRDSAVYFCASGLMSASSYEQFFGPGTRLTVL.

This clone occurred many times. The chain links TRBV10-2 to TRBJ2-1, with D maybe TRBD2 (6 bases). Trimming left V 3 bases short and J 7 bases short, with 25 bases between. The CDR3 is 18 amino acids. From germline, CDR1 is WSHSY and CDR2 SAAADI. Written as DNA, the CDR3 is TGCGCCAGCAGTGATTCCGGGGGTCCGGGACTCGCCCGGAATGAGCAGTTCTTC. This translates into CASSDSGGPGLARNEQFF.

This clone was seen many times. The V call is TRBV5-1, the J call TRBJ1-1; D is possibly TRBD1 (6 bases). Germline V CDR1 and CDR2: SGHRS, YFSETQ. The CDR3 contains 14 residues. V lost 3 bases, J lost 1 base, and 10 bases lay in between. Here the CDR3 DNA reads TGCGCCAGCAGCTCCCTGGGACAGAACACTGAAGCTTTCTTT. Translated, it gives CASSSLGQNTEAFF.

This clone was picked up many times. This chain links TRBV11-2 with TRBJ1-1; possibly TRBD1 for D (5 bases). The CDR3 is made up of 15 amino acids. CDR1 is SGHAT, CDR2 FQNNGV, per germline. Deletions cut 4 bases from V and 4 bases from J, with 16 bases between. This chain's CDR3 is CASSSLRVGLTEAFF. Written as DNA, the CDR3 is TGTGCCAGCAGCTCCCTAAGAGTGGGGCTCACTGAAGCTTTCTTT.

This clone was observed at least ten times. This chain links TRBV5-1 with TRBJ2-4; D may be TRBD2 (12 bases). The CDR3 has 17 amino acids. Trimming removed 7 bases at V and 8 bases at J, with 28 bases between. Germline-derived CDR1 and CDR2 are SGHRS and YFSETQ. CDR3 sequence (DNA): TGCGCCAGCGGGACAGGGGGGCGGACTAGCGGGAACGACATTCAGTACTTC. It translates to CASGTGGRTSGNDIQYF.

This clone came up many times. This sequence joins TRBV10-1 and TRBJ1-2; 9 bases match TRBD1. The V gene's germline CDR1 is WNHNN and CDR2 SYGVQD (reference sequence). CDR3 length equals 13 residues. With 0 bases clipped from V and 7 bases from J, the junction kept 0 bases outside the gene matches. The CDR3 DNA reads as TGCGCCAGCAGTGAGTCGGACAGGGGTGGCTACACCTTC. Translated, it gives CASSESDRGGYTF.

This clone has ten or more counts. The rearrangement uses TRBV6-5 and TRBJ2-3; tentative D call: TRBD2 (7 bases). Germline V gives CDR1 MNHEY, CDR2 SVGAGI. The V and J ends lost 2 bases and 5 bases respectively, with 17 bases between them. The CDR3 is made up of 16 amino acids. The CDR3 here is CASSYGGGTRGDTQYF. Written as DNA, the CDR3 is TGTGCCAGCAGTTACGGGGGGGGCACCCGGGGAGATACGCAGTATTTT.

Many counts were recorded for this clone. V gene TRBV9 combines with J gene TRBJ1-3; 7 bases map to TRBD1. The germline gives CDR1 SGDLS, CDR2 YYNGEE. Trimming removed 0 bases from V and 0 bases from J; junction bases left unmatched: 3. The length of the CDR3 is 16 residues. The DNA for the CDR3 is TGTGCCAGCAGCGTAGACGGACAGGCCTCTGGAAACACCATATATTTT. Its protein is CASSVDGQASGNTIYF. Based on the CDR3 plus reference TRBV9 and TRBJ1-3, the full variable domain is DSGVTQTPKHLITATGQRVTLRCSPRSGDLSVYWYQQSLDQGLQFLIQYYNGEERAKGNILERFSAQQFPDLHSELNLSSLELGDSALYFCASSVDGQASGNTIYFGEGSWLTVV.

This clone showed up many times. For the CDR3, the DNA is TGTGCCAGCAGTTTAATACAGGGAGCCACCGGGGAGCTGTTTTTT. Translation gives CASSLIQGATGELFF. This chain links TRBV28 with TRBJ2-2; maybe TRBD1 (6 bases). Germline loops: CDR1 MDHEN, CDR2 SYDVKM. The length of the CDR3 is 15 residues. Trimming shortened V by 2 bases and J by 4 bases, and 11 bases separated the two germline ends.

This clone occurred many times. V usage is TRBV11-2 and J usage is TRBJ2-7, with D tentatively TRBD1 (6 bases). Germline V gives CDR1 SGHAT, CDR2 FQNNGV. Trimming removed 1 base from V and 5 bases from J, with 15 bases in between. The CDR3 runs 15 residues. CDR3 nucleotides: TGTGCCAGCAGCTTAGGCCTAATACAGGGCCACGAGCAGTACTTC. Translated: CASSLGLIQGHEQYF.

In its sample, this clone was seen many times. The rearrangement uses TRBV9 and TRBJ1-4; TRBD1 matches 9 bases. J lost 1 base, V lost 2 bases, and 6 bases had no gene match. The CDR3 length is 17 residues. Germline V CDR1 and CDR2: SGDLS, YYNGEE. As DNA, the CDR3 is TGTGCCAGCAGCGTGGGACAGGGAAGCGTAACTAATGAAAAACTGTTTTTT. Residues: CASSVGQGSVTNEKLFF.

This clone has a count of ten or more. J is TRBJ1-6 and V is TRBV14, with D uncertain. The CDR3 length is 15 residues. Germline CDR1 SGHDN, CDR2 FVKESK. Trimming cost V 4 bases and J 0 bases, with 7 bases left between them. The DNA of the CDR3 is TGTGCCAGCAGCCGTGGGAGCTCCTATAATTCACCCCTCCACTTT. Amino acids: CASSRGSSYNSPLHF.

This clone was found many times. V is TRBV2 and J is TRBJ2-3; D gene ambiguous. The CDR3 covers 13 residues. Germline V gives CDR1 SNHLY, CDR2 FYNNEI. V dropped 2 bases and J dropped 5 bases, with 8 bases sitting between them. CDR3 nucleotides: TGTGCCAGCAGTGAACCACACCAAGATACGCAGTATTTT. As protein: CASSEPHQDTQYF.

The rearrangement uses TRBV6-1 and TRBJ1-4; perhaps TRBD1 as D (5 bases). V dropped 7 bases and J dropped 5 bases, with 14 bases sitting between them. The CDR3 has 14 amino acids. CDR1 is MNHNS and CDR2 is SASEGT in the germline V gene. CDR3 loop: CASNRDSNNEKLFF. In nucleotides, the CDR3 is TGTGCCAGCAACCGAGACAGCAACAATGAAAAACTGTTTTTT.

This clone has at least ten counts. V and J are TRBV7-3 and TRBJ2-3, with TRBD2 as a possible D gene (5 bases). Trimming stripped 5 bases from V and 1 base from J, with 13 bases between. This CDR3 has 15 residues. Germline CDR1 SGHTA, CDR2 FQGTGA. CDR3 protein: CASSPAVAGTDTQYF. The DNA for the CDR3 is TGTGCCAGCAGCCCAGCGGTAGCAGGCACAGATACGCAGTATTTT.

This clone occurred a few times. V usage is TRBV9 and J usage is TRBJ1-6; D call uncertain. Trimming stripped 0 bases from V and 6 bases from J, with 16 bases between. The CDR3 has 17 amino acids. Germline CDR1 and CDR2: SGDLS and YYNGEE. The CDR3 is CASSVATTEGFNSPLHF. As DNA, the CDR3 is TGTGCCAGCAGCGTAGCTACAACAGAAGGATTTAATTCACCCCTCCACTTT.

Ten or more counts support this clone. The chain is built from TRBV21-1 and TRBJ1-6; the DNA was not compared with TRBD1, the D call given in the table. TRBV21-1 represents a pseudogene. The CDR3 runs to 16 residues. The CDR3 DNA reads as TGTGCCATTACAGGGAAGGCGAGCTCCTATAATTCACCCCTCCACTTT. Encoded protein: CAITGKASSYNSPLHF.